Only a few counts were recorded for the clone carrying this T cell receptor beta chain. What it binds is not known. This CDR3 contains 18 residues. Germline V gives CDR1 MNHEY, CDR2 SMNVEV (reference sequence). V lost 5 bases to trimming and J lost 6 bases; unmatched junction nucleotides: 18. PCR used 60 Vbeta primers and 13 Jbeta primers. Method: immunoSEQ multiplex PCR; TCRdb's copy keeps in-frame clones and lacks some. The sample carries about 72,000 clones, approximately 82% recorded once. The sample belongs to a study of cytomegalovirus exposure and HLA in healthy donors. General observations from the study: In a later analysis, TCR association rates varied by HLA locus: DRB1 most, HLA-C fewest. In vitro experiments confirmed that three CMV-associated chains were specific for CMV antigens.

This sequence originates from a man younger than 30 in good health and CMV-seronegative. The chain couples TRBV27 to TRBJ2-7; 11 bases are a match to TRBD2. The material sequenced was PBMCs. DNA of the CDR3: TGTGCCAGCAGTCCCTACCAACTAGCGGGAGTCTTATCGGCCGAGCAGTACTTC. Encoded protein: CASSPYQLAGVLSAEQYF.